In its sample, the clone carrying this T cell receptor (beta chain) was seen once. The source of the sample is a study of immune cell composition in non-small cell lung cancer. Normal lung sampling was at least 3 cm from the tumour, as distant as possible. The protocol was immunoSEQ multiplex PCR, while the TCRdb copy is restricted to in-frame clones and leaves out a portion. The sample shows approximately 5,000 clones, roughly 71% of them seen only once. The CDR3 sequence is 13 residues long. Germline assignment: CDR1 SGHAT and CDR2 FQNNGV. Trimming stripped 2 bases from V and 2 bases from J, with 7 bases between.

The genes are TRBV11-2 and TRBJ2-7; D unclear. This TCR was sampled from a human donor with non-small cell lung cancer. The sample taken for sequencing was non-adjacent lung tissue. The CDR3 region is CASSLFTAYEQYF. Written as DNA, the CDR3 is TGTGCCAGCAGCTTATTCACAGCCTACGAGCAGTACTTC.